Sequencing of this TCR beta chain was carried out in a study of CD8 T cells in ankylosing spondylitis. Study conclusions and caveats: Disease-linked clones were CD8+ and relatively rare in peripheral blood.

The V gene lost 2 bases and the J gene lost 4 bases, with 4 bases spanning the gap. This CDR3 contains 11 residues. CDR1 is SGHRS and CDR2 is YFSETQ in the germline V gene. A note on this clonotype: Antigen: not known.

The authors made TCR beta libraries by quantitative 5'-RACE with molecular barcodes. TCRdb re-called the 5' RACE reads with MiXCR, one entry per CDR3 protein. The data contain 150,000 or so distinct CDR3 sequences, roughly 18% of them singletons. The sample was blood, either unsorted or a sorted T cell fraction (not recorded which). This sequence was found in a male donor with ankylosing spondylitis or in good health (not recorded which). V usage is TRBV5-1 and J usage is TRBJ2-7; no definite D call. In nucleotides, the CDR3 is TGCGCCAGCAGCTTCATGTACGAGCAGTACTTC. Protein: CASSFMYEQYF.